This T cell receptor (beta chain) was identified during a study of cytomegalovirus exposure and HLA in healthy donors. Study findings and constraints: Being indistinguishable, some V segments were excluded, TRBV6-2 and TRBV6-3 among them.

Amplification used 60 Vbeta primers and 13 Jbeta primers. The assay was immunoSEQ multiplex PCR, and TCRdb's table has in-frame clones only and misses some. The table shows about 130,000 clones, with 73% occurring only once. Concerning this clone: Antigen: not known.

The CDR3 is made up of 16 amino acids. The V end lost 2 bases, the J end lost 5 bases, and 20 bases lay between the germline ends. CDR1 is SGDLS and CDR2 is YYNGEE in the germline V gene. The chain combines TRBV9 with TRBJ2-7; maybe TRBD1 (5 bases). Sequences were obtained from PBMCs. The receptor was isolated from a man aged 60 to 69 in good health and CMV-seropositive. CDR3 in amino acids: CASSVAGRGHYDEQYF. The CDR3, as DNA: TGTGCCAGCAGCGTGGCTGGCCGAGGACACTACGACGAGCAGTACTTC.